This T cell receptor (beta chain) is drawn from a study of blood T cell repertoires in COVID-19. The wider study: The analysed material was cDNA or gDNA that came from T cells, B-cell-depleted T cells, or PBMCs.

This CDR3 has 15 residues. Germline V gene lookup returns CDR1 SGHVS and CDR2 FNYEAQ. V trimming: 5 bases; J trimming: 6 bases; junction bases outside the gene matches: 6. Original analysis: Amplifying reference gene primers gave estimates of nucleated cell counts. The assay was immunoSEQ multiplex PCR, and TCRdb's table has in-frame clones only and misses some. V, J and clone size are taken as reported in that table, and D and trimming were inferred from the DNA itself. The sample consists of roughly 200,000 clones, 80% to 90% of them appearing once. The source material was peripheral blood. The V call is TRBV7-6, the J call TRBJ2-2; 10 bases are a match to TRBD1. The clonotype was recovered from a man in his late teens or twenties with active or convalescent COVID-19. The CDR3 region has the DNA TGTGCCAGCAGCGCCCGACAGGGGGCAGCCGGGGAGCTGTTTTTT. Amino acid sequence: CASSARQGAAGELFF.